This section outlines one T cell receptor (beta chain) sequence together with its context. These data are taken from a study of blood T cell repertoires in COVID-19. Germline V gives CDR1 SGHRS, CDR2 YFSETQ. CDR3 size: 15 residues. Germline trimming cut 3 bases from V and 5 bases from J; bases unmatched to any gene: 10. The table came from immunoSEQ multiplex PCR; TCRdb's copy has only in-frame clones and leaves some out. Of 200,000 to 300,000 clones in the sample, roughly 86% were seen once. This receptor was taken from a man aged 40-55 years who had recovered from COVID-19. V usage is TRBV5-1 and J usage is TRBJ1-2, with 7 bases identical to TRBD1. What was sequenced was peripheral blood. The CDR3 DNA sequence: TGCGCCAGCAGCTCAGACAGGGTGCCTCCTTATGGCTACACCTTC. Translated: CASSSDRVPPYGYTF.